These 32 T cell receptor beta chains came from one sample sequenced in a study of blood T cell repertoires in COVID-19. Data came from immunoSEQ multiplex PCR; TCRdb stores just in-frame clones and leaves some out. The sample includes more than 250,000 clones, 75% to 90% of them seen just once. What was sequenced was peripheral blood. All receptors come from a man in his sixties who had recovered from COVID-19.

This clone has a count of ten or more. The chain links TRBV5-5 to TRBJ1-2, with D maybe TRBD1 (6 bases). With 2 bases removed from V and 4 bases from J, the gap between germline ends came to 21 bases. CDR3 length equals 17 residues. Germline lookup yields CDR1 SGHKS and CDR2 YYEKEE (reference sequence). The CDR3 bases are TGTGCCAGCAGCTTTGCCCCGGGGGGGGCGGAGAGCTATGGCTACACCTTC. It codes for CASSFAPGGAESYGYTF.

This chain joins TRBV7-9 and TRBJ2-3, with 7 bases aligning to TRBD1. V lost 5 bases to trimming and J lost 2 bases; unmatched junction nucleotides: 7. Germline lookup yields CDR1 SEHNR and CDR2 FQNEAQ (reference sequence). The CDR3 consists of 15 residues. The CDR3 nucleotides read TGTGCCAGCAGCCCACCGGACAGGATCACAGATACGCAGTATTTT. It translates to CASSPPDRITDTQYF.

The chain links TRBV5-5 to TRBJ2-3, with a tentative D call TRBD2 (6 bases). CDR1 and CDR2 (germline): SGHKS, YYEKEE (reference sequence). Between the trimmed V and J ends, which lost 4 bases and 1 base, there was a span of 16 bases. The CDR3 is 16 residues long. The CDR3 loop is CASSQAPGLRTDTQYF. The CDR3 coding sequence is TGTGCCAGCAGCCAGGCGCCGGGACTTCGCACAGATACGCAGTATTTT.

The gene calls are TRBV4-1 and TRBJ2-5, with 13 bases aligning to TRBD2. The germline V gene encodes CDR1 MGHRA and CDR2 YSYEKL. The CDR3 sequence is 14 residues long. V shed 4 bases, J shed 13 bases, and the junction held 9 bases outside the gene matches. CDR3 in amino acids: CASSPGTSGNHRYF. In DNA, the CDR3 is TGCGCCAGCAGCCCCGGGACTAGCGGGAACCATCGGTACTTC.

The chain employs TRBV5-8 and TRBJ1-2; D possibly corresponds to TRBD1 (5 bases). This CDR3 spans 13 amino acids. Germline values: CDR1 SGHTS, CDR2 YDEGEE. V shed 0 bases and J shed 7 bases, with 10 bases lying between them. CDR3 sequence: CASSLVRGGGYTF. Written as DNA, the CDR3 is TGTGCCAGCAGCTTGGTTAGGGGTGGTGGCTACACCTTC.

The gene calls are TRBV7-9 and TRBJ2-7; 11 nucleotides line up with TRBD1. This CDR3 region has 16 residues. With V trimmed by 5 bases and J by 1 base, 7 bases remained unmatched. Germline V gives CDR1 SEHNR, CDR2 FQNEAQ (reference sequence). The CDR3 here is CASSLYRDRGSYEQYF. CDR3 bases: TGTGCCAGCAGCCTTTACCGGGACAGGGGGTCCTACGAGCAGTACTTC.

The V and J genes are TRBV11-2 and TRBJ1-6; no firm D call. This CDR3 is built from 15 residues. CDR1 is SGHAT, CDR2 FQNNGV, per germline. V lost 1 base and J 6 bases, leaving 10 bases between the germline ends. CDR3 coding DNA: TGTGCCAGCAGCTTAGTAACTTTTGGTAATTCACCCCTCCACTTT. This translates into CASSLVTFGNSPLHF.

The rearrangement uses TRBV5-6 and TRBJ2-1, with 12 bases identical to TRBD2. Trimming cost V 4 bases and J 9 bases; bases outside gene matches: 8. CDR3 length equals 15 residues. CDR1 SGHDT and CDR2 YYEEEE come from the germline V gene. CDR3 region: CASSPPGLAGSEQFF. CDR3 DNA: TGTGCCAGCAGCCCCCCGGGACTAGCGGGTAGTGAGCAGTTCTTC.

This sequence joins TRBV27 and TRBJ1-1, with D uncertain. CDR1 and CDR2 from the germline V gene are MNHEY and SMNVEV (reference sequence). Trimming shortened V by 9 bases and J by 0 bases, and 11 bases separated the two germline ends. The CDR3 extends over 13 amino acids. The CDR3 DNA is TGTGCCAGTTACAGCTTCCTGAACACTGAAGCTTTCTTT. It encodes CASYSFLNTEAFF.

CDR3 protein: CASSRLTGAMNTEAFF. CDR3 in DNA: TGTGCCAGCAGTCGGCTGACAGGGGCAATGAACACTGAAGCTTTCTTT. V is TRBV6-2 or TRBV6-3 and J is TRBJ1-1; 8 bases are a match to TRBD1. The V segment lost 5 bases and the J segment 0 bases; nucleotides outside the gene matches: 8. This CDR3 has 16 amino acids. Germline V gene data show CDR1 as MNHEY and CDR2 as SVGEGT.

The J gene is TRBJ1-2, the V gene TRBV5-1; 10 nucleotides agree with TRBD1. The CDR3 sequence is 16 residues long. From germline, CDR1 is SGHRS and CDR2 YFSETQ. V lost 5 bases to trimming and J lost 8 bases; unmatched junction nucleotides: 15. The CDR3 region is CASSEGGQGFVGGYTF. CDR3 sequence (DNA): TGCGCCAGCAGTGAAGGGGGACAGGGGTTTGTCGGCGGCTACACCTTC.

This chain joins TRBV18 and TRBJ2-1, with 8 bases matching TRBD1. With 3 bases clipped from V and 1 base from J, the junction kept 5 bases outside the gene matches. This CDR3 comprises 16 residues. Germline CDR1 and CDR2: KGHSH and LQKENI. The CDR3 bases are TGTGCCAGCTCACCCGACAGGGGTCGGTCCTACAATGAGCAGTTCTTC. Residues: CASSPDRGRSYNEQFF.

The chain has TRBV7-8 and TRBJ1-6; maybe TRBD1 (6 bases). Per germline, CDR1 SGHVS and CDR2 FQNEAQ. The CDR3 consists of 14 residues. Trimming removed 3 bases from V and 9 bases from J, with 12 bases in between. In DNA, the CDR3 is TGTGCCAGCAGCTTCGGGACATGGGGTTCACCCCTCCACTTT. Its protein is CASSFGTWGSPLHF.

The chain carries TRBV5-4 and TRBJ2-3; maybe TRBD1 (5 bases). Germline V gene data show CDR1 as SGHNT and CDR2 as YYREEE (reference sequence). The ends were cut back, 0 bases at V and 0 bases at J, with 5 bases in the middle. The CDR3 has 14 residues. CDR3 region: CASSLGGSTDTQYF. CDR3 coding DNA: TGTGCCAGCAGCTTGGGGGGCAGCACAGATACGCAGTATTTT. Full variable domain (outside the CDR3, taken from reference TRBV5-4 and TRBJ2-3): ETGVTQSPTHLIKTRGQQVTLRCSSQSGHNTVSWYQQALGQGPQFIFQYYREEENGRGNFPPRFSGLQFPNYSSELNVNALELDDSALYLCASSLGGSTDTQYFGPGTRLTVL.

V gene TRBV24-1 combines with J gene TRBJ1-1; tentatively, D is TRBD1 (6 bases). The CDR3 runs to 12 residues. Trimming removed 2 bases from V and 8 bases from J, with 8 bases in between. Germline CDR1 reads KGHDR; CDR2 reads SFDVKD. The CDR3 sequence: CATSDSGTEAFF. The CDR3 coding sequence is TGTGCCACCAGTGATTCCGGGACAGAAGCTTTCTTT.

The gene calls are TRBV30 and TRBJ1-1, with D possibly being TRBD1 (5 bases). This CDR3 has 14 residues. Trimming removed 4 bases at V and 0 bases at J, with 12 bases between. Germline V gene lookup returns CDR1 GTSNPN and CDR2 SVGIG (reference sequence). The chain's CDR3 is CAWTVGLMNTEAFF. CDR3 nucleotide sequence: TGTGCCTGGACCGTGGGACTGATGAACACTGAAGCTTTCTTT.

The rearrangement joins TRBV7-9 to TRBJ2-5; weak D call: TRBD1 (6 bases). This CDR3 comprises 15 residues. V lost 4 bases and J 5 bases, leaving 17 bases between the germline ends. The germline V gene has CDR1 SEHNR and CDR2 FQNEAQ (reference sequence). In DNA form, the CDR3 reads TGTGCCAGCAGCTCAGGGGACGTAAGGGGCGAGACCCAGTACTTC. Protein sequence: CASSSGDVRGETQYF.

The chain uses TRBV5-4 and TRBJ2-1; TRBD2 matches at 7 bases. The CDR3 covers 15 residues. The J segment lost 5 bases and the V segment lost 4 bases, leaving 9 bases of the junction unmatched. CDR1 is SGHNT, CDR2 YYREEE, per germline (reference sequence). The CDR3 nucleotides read TGTGCCAGCAGCCTAAGGACTAGAACCAACAATGAGCAGTTCTTC. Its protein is CASSLRTRTNNEQFF.

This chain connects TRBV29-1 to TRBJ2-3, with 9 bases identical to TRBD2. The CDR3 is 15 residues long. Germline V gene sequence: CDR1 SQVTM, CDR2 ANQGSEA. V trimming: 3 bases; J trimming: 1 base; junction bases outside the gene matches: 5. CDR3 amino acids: CSVDRASGGTDTQYF. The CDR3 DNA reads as TGCAGCGTTGATAGGGCTAGCGGGGGCACAGATACGCAGTATTTT.

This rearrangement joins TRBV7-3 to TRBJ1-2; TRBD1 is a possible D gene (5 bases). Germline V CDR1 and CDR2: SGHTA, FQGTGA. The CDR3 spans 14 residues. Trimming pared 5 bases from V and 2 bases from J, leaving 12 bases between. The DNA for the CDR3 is TGTGCCAGCAGCCTAGGGGCAGGGAACTATGGCTACACCTTC. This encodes CASSLGAGNYGYTF.

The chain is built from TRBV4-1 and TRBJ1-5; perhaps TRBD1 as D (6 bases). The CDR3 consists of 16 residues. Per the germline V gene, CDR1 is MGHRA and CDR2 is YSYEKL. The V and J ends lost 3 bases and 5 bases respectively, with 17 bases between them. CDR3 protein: CASSQAGGRGDQPQHF. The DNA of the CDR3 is TGCGCCAGCAGCCAGGCGGGGGGGCGCGGGGATCAGCCCCAGCATTTT.

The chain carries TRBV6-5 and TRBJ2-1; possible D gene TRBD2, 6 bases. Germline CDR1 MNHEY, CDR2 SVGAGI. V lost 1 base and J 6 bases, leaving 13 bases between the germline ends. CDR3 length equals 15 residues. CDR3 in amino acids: CASSYFGGKANEQFF. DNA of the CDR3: TGTGCCAGCAGTTACTTTGGGGGGAAGGCCAATGAGCAGTTCTTC.

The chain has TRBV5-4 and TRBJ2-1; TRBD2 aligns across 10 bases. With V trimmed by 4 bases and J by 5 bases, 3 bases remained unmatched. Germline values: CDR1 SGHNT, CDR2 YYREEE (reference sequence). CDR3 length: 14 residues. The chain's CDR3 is CASSRGLANNEQFF. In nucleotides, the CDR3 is TGTGCCAGCAGCCGGGGACTAGCGAACAATGAGCAGTTCTTC.

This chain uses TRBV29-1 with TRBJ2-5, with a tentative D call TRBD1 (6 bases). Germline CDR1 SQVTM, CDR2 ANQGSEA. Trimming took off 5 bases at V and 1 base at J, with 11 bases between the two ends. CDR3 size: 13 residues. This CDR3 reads CSVPGTIQETQYF. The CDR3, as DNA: TGCAGCGTTCCTGGGACAATCCAAGAGACCCAGTACTTC.

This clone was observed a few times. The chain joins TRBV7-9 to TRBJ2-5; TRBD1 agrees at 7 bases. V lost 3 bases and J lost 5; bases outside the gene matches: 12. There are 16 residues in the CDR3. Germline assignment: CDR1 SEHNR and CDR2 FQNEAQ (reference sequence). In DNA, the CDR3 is TGTGCCAGCAGCTTGGCCAGGGACAGCCGTCCGGAGACCCAGTACTTC. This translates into CASSLARDSRPETQYF.

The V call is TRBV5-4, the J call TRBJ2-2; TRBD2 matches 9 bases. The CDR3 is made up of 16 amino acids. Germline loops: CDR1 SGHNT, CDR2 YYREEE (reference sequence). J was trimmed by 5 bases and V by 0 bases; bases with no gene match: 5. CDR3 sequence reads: CASSLGAGGPTGELFF. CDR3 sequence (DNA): TGTGCCAGCAGCTTGGGGGCGGGAGGGCCAACCGGGGAGCTGTTTTTT.

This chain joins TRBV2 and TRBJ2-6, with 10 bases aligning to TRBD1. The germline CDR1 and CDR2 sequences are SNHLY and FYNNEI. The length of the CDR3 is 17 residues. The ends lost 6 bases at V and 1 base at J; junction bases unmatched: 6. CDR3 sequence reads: CASRRQGAVSGANVLTF. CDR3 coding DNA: TGTGCCAGCAGAAGACAGGGGGCTGTTTCTGGGGCCAACGTCCTGACTTTC.

The CDR3 loop is CASRDREGATEAFF. CDR3 DNA: TGTGCCAGCAGGGACAGGGAAGGGGCCACTGAAGCTTTCTTT. V and J are TRBV7-8 and TRBJ1-1; TRBD1 matches at 8 bases. CDR3 length: 14 amino acids. Trimming took 6 bases from V and 4 from J; bases not matched to a gene: 7. Germline lookup yields CDR1 SGHVS and CDR2 FQNEAQ.

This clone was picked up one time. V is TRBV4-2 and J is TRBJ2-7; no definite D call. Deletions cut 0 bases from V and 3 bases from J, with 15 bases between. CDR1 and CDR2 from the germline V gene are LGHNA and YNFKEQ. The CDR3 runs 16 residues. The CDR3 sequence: CASSQDISYTDYEQYF. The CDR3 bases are TGTGCCAGCAGCCAAGATATTTCGTACACCGACTACGAGCAGTACTTC.

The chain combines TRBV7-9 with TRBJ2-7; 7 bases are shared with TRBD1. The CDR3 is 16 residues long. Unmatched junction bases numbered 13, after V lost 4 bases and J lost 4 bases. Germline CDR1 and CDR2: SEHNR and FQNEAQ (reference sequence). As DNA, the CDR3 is TGTGCCAGCAGCTCCCATGATCCGGGACAGAGATACGAGCAGTACTTC. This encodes CASSSHDPGQRYEQYF.

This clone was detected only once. The CDR3 nucleotides are TGTGCCAGCAGCTTTGACAGAAACAATGAGCAGTTCTTC. Translated: CASSFDRNNEQFF. This chain connects TRBV11-1 to TRBJ2-1; D is perhaps TRBD1 (5 bases). This CDR3 comprises 13 residues. Germline CDR1 is SGHAT and CDR2 is FQDESV (reference sequence). The germline V and J ends were trimmed by 3 bases and 5 bases, with 8 bases remaining between them.

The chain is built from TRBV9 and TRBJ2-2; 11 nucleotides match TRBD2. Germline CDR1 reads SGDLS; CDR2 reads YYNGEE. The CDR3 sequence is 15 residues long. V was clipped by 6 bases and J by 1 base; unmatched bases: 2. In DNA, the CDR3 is TGTGCCAGCACGGGGACTAGCGGGAACACCGGGGAGCTGTTTTTT. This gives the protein CASTGTSGNTGELFF.